This T cell receptor beta chain was profiled in a study of cytomegalovirus exposure and HLA in healthy donors. This CDR3 is built from 14 residues. Trimming took 9 bases from V and 5 from J, leaving 18 bases between them. Germline-derived CDR1 and CDR2 are ENHRY and SYGVKD. PCR employed 60 Vbeta and 13 Jbeta primers. Profiling relied on immunoSEQ multiplex PCR, and the TCRdb table lists in-frame clones only, not all of them. The sample lists roughly 130,000 clones, 80% to 85% occurring once. This sequence was found in a human donor in good health. Sequencing used PBMCs. The chain carries TRBV10-3 and TRBJ2-3, with D possibly matching TRBD1 (6 bases). CDR3 sequence reads: CAISGTSRGDTQYF. CDR3 nucleotides: TGTGCCATATCTGGCACTTCCAGGGGAGATACGCAGTATTTT.